This TCR beta chain was obtained from a study of a mutant IDH1 vaccine in newly diagnosed glioma (dated by TCRdb to the early 2020s). Background on the whole study: Eight vaccinations were administered to patients in weeks 1, 3, 5, 7, 11, 15, 19 and 23, corresponding to visits V03 through V10. For exploratory analyses, longitudinal TCRB deep sequencing was carried out in roughly 23 treated patients wherever samples were available. The roughly 33 treated patients were approximately 62% male and about 38% female, with a mean age of around 40 years. In the chemotherapy-containing groups, vaccination started alongside temozolomide cycles, whereas in patients who had radiotherapy alone it started 4-6 weeks after radiotherapy. Six visits were used for peripheral blood collection: V03 (baseline), V05, V07, V10, V12 and V13. Prior to enrollment, patients had been given standard therapy consisting of radiotherapy alone, temozolomide alone, or radiochemotherapy with temozolomide, with the combination given to most patients.

Summary of the overall study and its limitations: Immune responses induced by the vaccine were seen in 90% to 95% of patients across multiple MHC alleles. Availability determined which PBMC samples were chosen for TCRB deep sequencing. No apparent relationship was observed between pseudoprogression and alterations in the top peripheral T cell clonotypes detected by TCRB sequencing. According to the authors, sample limitations meant that analyses of patient blood samples could not be reproduced.

Library preparation was by the immunoSEQ multiplex PCR assay. Rearranged TCR beta chain sequences were amplified with the hsTCRB Kit following the manufacturer's protocol. An Illumina MiSeq was used to sequence the TCRB libraries. Per the original workflow: The kit vendor's proprietary platform handled demultiplexing, trimming and gene mapping. TCRdb stores this immuneACCESS table with in-frame sequences only. Part of the clones is absent; in the studies checked, under half of the shortfall reflects unresolved V genes, and no reason is known for the rest. V, J and clone size were drawn from that table, and D and trimming were deduced from the DNA. A total of approximately 35,000 clones appear in this sample, roughly 90% of them only once. Clones ranked in the top ten supply over 2.5% of the sample. Based on the germline V gene (reference sequence), the CDR1 and CDR2 sequences are MNHEY and SMNVEV. Trimming accounts for 0 bases at V and 4 bases at J, while the number of junction bases matched to no gene is 4. The CDR3 goes from the cysteine to the phenylalanine over 17 residues. The read is trimmed to its CDR3 DNA, 51 bases read in frame from base 1.

What this sample's time point label stands for: week 23, last vaccination. A 20-mer mutant IDH1 peptide at 300 micrograms in Montanide made up each vaccine dose, which was injected subcutaneously together with topical imiquimod. The donors had newly diagnosed IDH1-mutant astrocytomas of WHO grade 3 or 4 that showed loss of nuclear ATRX. The samples were drawn from NOA16, a multicentre, single-arm, open-label phase I trial in Germany that tested a mutant IDH1 peptide vaccine in humans for the first time. Genomic DNA for TCRB sequencing was extracted from EDTA blood using the DNeasy Blood and Tissue Kit. As concerns this clone: Its antigen target is currently unknown. Base-call qualities are not available, and no considerably larger clone is one nucleotide away.

The specimen comprised PBMCs, sampled from a glioma patient whose treatment included an IDH1 peptide vaccine. Rearrangement joined TRBV27 to TRBJ2-7, with 15 middle bases fitting TRBD2. This sequence was found in a man aged 35 to 55 with glioma. The DNA reads as follows: TGTGCCAGCAGTTTATCGGGACTAGCGGGAGGTTTTTACGAGCAGTACTTC. The translation is CASSLSGLAGGFYEQYF.